This T cell receptor beta chain originates from a study of T cells after yellow fever vaccination (dated by TCRdb to about 2019). With regard to the full study: Libraries from fractions with low cell numbers were prepared with the SMART-Seq v4 Ultra Low Input RNA kit. Two healthy male donors, one aged 18 to 30 and one aged 30 to 39 years, made up the cohort. Blood samples were taken at several timepoints before and after primary and secondary immunization, and bulk PBMC replicates and cell subsets were isolated. To track T-cell clones before and after primary and booster YFV17D yellow fever vaccination, bulk TCR alpha and beta repertoires were sequenced longitudinally.

Broader findings and caveats from the paper: After the booster, most of the clones that had expanded following primary vaccination were detected again (96% of CD4 and around 90% of CD8), which suggests that memory was broadly maintained. Computational filtering was required because FACS-sorted repertoires could contain abundant contaminating clonotypes from the bulk population. Because the study included only a couple of donors, the extent to which the findings can be generalized is limited. The secondary T-cell response was found to be weaker but faster than the primary response, with a peak reached on day 5 rather than on day 15. A small share of clonotypes occurred in both CD4 and CD8 compartments, likely arising from convergent recombination.

Data came from an Illumina NovaSeq 6000. Synthesis of TCR cDNA relied on 5'RACE template switching, a step that introduced a universal primer site along with unique molecular identifiers. cDNA synthesis was primed from both the TCR alpha and TCR beta constant segments. Two PCR steps were used to amplify libraries, with sample barcodes and sequencing adapters being added in the second step. Sequencing of libraries was performed on Illumina HiSeq 2500 (2x100 bp) or NovaSeq (2x150 bp). Under the source paper's analysis protocol: MIGEC handled demultiplexing of reads and collapsing into UMI consensus sequences, while MiXCR performed V(D)J alignment. Clonotypes responding to the vaccine were identified with edgeR on replicate PBMC samples, with the criteria of FDR below 0.01 and a log2 fold change above 5 up to day 15. Each bulk clonotype was labeled CD4 or CD8 based on which sequenced repertoire, CD4 or CD8, contained the clonotype at higher abundance. TCRdb ran its own pipeline on the public reads, namely fastp trimming at Q25 and MiXCR clone calling, and kept in-frame beta chains. Every CDR3 protein is listed once, alongside the most common genes and DNA of its rows. The V and J calls and clone size come from TCRdb's table, not from the authors' own analysis. A total of around 320,000 distinct CDR3 sequences appear in this sample, approximately 4.5% of them only once. Together, the top ten hold 15% to 20% of the sample.

This clonotype has just a few counts. The specificity of this receptor is unknown. Base quality data are lacking; no much larger clone is found one base away. This specimen's treatment or condition label, interpreted: live attenuated yellow fever vaccine strain. Two biological replicates of bulk PBMCs were collected at each blood-draw timepoint. A standard Ficoll-Paque protocol was used to isolate PBMCs from peripheral blood. TriZol was used to extract RNA from bulk PBMCs, from CD4 and CD8 fractions, and from dextramer-positive and dextramer-negative fractions. The specimen comprised PBMCs, sampled 15 days after the yellow fever booster vaccination. The clonotype comes from a man younger than 30 who received the YFV17D yellow fever vaccine.

The CDR3 corresponds to CASSLGFVTDTQYF. The nucleotides read TGTGCCAGCAGCTTAGGTTTTGTCACAGATACGCAGTATTTT. The chain links TRBV7-2 with TRBJ2-3; there is no confident call for the D gene. The CDR3 covers 14 residues, taking in both the cysteine and the phenylalanine. Left in the record is the CDR3 DNA by itself, 42 bases read in frame from the first base. V is clipped by 1 base and J by 2 bases, and the sequence between their germline boundaries is 7 bases long. As encoded in the germline V gene, CDR1 is SGHTA while CDR2 is FQGNSA.